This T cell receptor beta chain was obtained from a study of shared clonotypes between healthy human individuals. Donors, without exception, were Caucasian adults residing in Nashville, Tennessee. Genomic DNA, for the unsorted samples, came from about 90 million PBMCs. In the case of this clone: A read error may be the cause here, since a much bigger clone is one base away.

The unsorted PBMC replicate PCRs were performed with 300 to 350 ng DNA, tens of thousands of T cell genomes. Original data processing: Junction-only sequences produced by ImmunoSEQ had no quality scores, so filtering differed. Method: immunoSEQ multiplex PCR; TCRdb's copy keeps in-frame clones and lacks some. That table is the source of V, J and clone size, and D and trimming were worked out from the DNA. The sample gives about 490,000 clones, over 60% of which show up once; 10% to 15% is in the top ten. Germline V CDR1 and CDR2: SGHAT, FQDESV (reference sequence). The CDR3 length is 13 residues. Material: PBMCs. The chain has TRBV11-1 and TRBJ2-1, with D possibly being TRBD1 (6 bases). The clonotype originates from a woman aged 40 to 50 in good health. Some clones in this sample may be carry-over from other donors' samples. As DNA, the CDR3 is TGTGCCGGCAGCTCCGAGGGGGACGGTGAGCAGTTCTTC. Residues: CAGSSEGDGEQFF.